This is a list of T cell receptor beta chains from one sample in a study of blood T cell repertoires in COVID-19. Sequenced by immunoSEQ multiplex PCR; TCRdb stores in-frame clones only, minus some. This table has about 230,000 clones, around 84% appearing once. Sequenced material: peripheral blood. These receptors all come from a woman of 80 years or more with active or convalescent COVID-19. The CDR3 runs from the conserved cysteine through the conserved F or W. The D gene is left open where the match is weak. A clone size is listed for some rows: how often the clone was seen (once, few, many), or a class if it is expanded.

>NA|TRBJ2-1|NA|TRBV5-1
CASSPGQTSYNEQFF
TGCGCCAGCAGTCCAGGACAGACGTCCTACAATGAGCAGTTCTTC
>NA|TRBJ2-5|NA|TRBV6-2/TRBV6-3
CASSSQETQYF
TGTGCCAGCAGCTCACAAGAGACCCAGTACTTC
>once|TRBJ1-3|TRBD1|TRBV9
CASSSSPGQGRLPGNTIYF
TGTGCCAGCAGCTCTAGTCCAGGACAGGGTCGTCTACCGGGAAACACCATATATTTT
>once|TRBJ1-1|NA|TRBV5-1
CASSRAVNTEAFF
TGCGCCAGCAGCCGCGCGGTAAACACTGAAGCTTTCTTT
>NA|TRBJ1-4|TRBD1|TRBV5-1
CASSLAGSGGEKLFF
TGCGCCAGCAGCTTGGCTGGATCAGGGGGGGAAAAACTGTTTTTT
>NA|TRBJ2-1|NA|TRBV7-3
CASSLAGRLNEQFF
TGTGCCAGCAGCTTAGCGGGACGCCTTAATGAGCAGTTCTTC
>NA|TRBJ1-5|TRBD1|TRBV18
CASSPGTGSNQPQHF
TGTGCCAGCTCACCTGGGACAGGGAGCAATCAGCCCCAGCATTTT
>NA|TRBJ1-3|TRBD1|TRBV6-5
CASGRQGSSGNTIYF
TGTGCCAGCGGTAGACAGGGTTCTTCTGGAAACACCATATATTTT
>many|TRBJ1-2|NA|TRBV4-3
CASSQESFQGGYTF
TGCGCCAGCAGCCAAGAAAGTTTTCAGGGGGGCTACACCTTC
>NA|TRBJ1-1|NA|TRBV7-9
CASRLEGDTEAFF
TGTGCCAGCAGGTTAGAAGGGGACACTGAAGCTTTCTTT
>NA|TRBJ2-1|TRBD2|TRBV9
CASSASGGASYNEQFF
TGTGCCAGCAGCGCTAGCGGGGGGGCTTCCTACAATGAGCAGTTCTTC
>NA|TRBJ2-7|NA|TRBV11-2
CASSFDISGGREQYF
TGTGCCAGCAGCTTCGATATTTCAGGAGGACGCGAGCAGTACTTC
>NA|TRBJ2-1|NA|TRBV5-4
CASSLKQGGSYNEQFF
TGTGCCAGCAGCTTGAAACAAGGGGGCTCCTACAATGAGCAGTTCTTC
>few|TRBJ2-3|NA|TRBV4-3
CASSRELGDTQYF
TGCGCCAGCAGCCGAGAACTCGGAGATACGCAGTATTTT
>NA|TRBJ1-5|NA|TRBV25-1
CASSELGEGNQPQHF
TGTGCCAGCAGTGAATTAGGGGAGGGCAATCAGCCCCAGCATTTT
>NA|TRBJ2-7|TRBD1|TRBV10-3
CAIGTGDEQYF
TGTGCCATCGGCACAGGGGACGAGCAGTACTTC
>NA|TRBJ1-2|TRBD1|TRBV9
CASSVAETGNYGYTF
TGTGCCAGCAGCGTAGCGGAGACAGGGAACTATGGCTACACCTTC
>NA|TRBJ2-3|TRBD2|TRBV7-3
CASSLIAGAGDTQYF
TGTGCCAGCAGCTTAATAGCGGGAGCAGGAGATACGCAGTATTTT
>few|TRBJ1-5|NA|TRBV4-2
CASSSFGQGLRGQPQHF
TGTGCCAGCAGCTCCTTCGGGCAGGGATTAAGGGGTCAGCCCCAGCATTTT
>NA|TRBJ1-1|NA|TRBV14
CASSQVRGKSEAFF
TGTGCCAGCAGCCAAGTACGAGGGAAAAGTGAAGCTTTCTTT
>NA|TRBJ1-3|NA|TRBV19
CASSTPYSGNTIYF
TGTGCCAGTAGTACTCCCTACTCTGGAAACACCATATATTTT
>NA|TRBJ1-5|TRBD1|TRBV19
CASSIVGGQGAWQPQHF
TGTGCCAGTAGTATTGTTGGGGGACAGGGGGCTTGGCAGCCCCAGCATTTT
>NA|TRBJ1-2|NA|TRBV3-1/TRBV3-2
CASSRAGHYGYTF
TGTGCCAGCAGCCGAGCAGGGCACTATGGCTACACCTTC
>NA|TRBJ2-1|TRBD2|TRBV6-5
CASSYSSSGFYNEQFF
TGTGCCAGCAGTTACTCCAGTAGCGGGTTTTACAATGAGCAGTTCTTC
>NA|TRBJ1-5|NA|TRBV7-9
CASSQGGNQPQHF
TGTGCCAGCAGCCAGGGTGGAAATCAGCCCCAGCATTTT
>NA|TRBJ2-4|NA|TRBV6-1
CASSEVAGLAKNIQYF
TGTGCCAGCAGTGAAGTTGCGGGGCTAGCCAAAAACATTCAGTACTTC
>NA|TRBJ1-6|TRBD1|TRBV18
CASSPKGQGASNSPLHF
TGTGCCAGCTCACCAAAGGGACAGGGGGCTAGTAATTCACCCCTCCACTTT
>NA|TRBJ2-5|NA|TRBV10-3
CAISERGVETQYF
TGTGCCATCAGTGAAAGGGGCGTGGAGACCCAGTACTTC
>NA|TRBJ1-2|NA|TRBV7-9
CASSTQGFDYGYTF
TGTGCCAGCAGCACTCAGGGGTTTGACTATGGCTACACCTTC
>NA|TRBJ2-7|TRBD1|TRBV6-5
CASSRTGGNYEQYF
TGTGCCAGCAGTCGGACAGGGGGCAACTACGAGCAGTACTTC
>NA|TRBJ2-2|NA|TRBV6-4
CASSDAPRGTGELFF
TGTGCCAGCAGTGACGCGCCCCGAGGCACCGGGGAGCTGTTTTTT
>NA|TRBJ1-4|TRBD1|TRBV2
CASTRGFGEKLFF
TGTGCCAGCACCAGGGGGTTTGGGGAAAAACTGTTTTTT
>NA|TRBJ1-2|NA|TRBV5-1
CASSLGNSQVQYGYTF
TGCGCCAGCAGCTTGGGCAACTCCCAGGTTCAATATGGCTACACCTTC
>NA|TRBJ2-7|TRBD1|TRBV28
CASSPGGQGNYEQYF
TGTGCCAGCAGTCCCGGGGGACAGGGTAACTACGAGCAGTACTTC
>NA|TRBJ1-5|TRBD1|TRBV2
CASRTGTSNQPQHF
TGTGCCAGCAGGACAGGGACAAGCAATCAGCCCCAGCATTTT
>NA|TRBJ1-6|TRBD1|TRBV15
CATSFRQGPNSPLHF
TGTGCCACCAGCTTTCGACAGGGGCCTAATTCACCCCTCCACTTT
>once|TRBJ2-5|TRBD1|TRBV11-3
CASSYDRDETQYF
TGTGCCAGCAGCTATGACAGGGATGAGACCCAGTACTTC
>few|TRBJ1-2|NA|TRBV6-5
CASFTGGAGYGYTF
TGTGCCAGCTTCACGGGAGGGGCTGGCTATGGCTACACCTTC
>NA|TRBJ1-1|NA|TRBV5-1
CASRPYRANTEAFF
TGCGCCAGCAGGCCGTACAGGGCGAACACTGAAGCTTTCTTT
>few|TRBJ1-2|TRBD1|TRBV19
CASSRPGQGEYYGYTF
TGTGCCAGTAGCCGACCAGGACAGGGGGAGTACTATGGCTACACCTTC
>NA|TRBJ2-7|NA|TRBV5-1
CASSRTLQGYEQYF
TGCGCCAGCAGCCGAACATTACAGGGCTACGAGCAGTACTTC
>NA|TRBJ1-2|NA|TRBV11-3
CASSSQGNYGYTF
TGTGCCAGCAGCTCACAGGGAAACTATGGCTACACCTTC
>NA|TRBJ2-7|TRBD1|TRBV7-2
CASSSRQGLGYEQYF
TGTGCCAGCAGCTCCCGACAGGGGCTGGGGTACGAGCAGTACTTC
>NA|TRBJ1-1|TRBD1|TRBV19
CASSKGTGYEAFF
TGTGCCAGTAGTAAAGGGACAGGCTATGAAGCTTTCTTT
>NA|TRBJ2-1|NA|TRBV10-3
CAISESSPLGVNEQFF
TGTGCCATCAGTGAGTCGAGTCCTCTCGGTGTCAATGAGCAGTTCTTC
>NA|TRBJ2-1|TRBD2|TRBV3-1/TRBV3-2
CASSPPGRGTSGNNEQFF
TGTGCCAGCAGCCCCCCAGGTCGTGGGACTAGCGGAAACAATGAGCAGTTCTTC
>NA|TRBJ2-1|TRBD2|TRBV11-2
CASSSTVAGGTRGEQFF
TGTGCCAGCAGCTCGACCGTAGCGGGAGGTACTCGGGGTGAGCAGTTCTTC
>NA|TRBJ1-4|TRBD1|TRBV6-6
CASRIDRGSEKLFF
TGTGCCAGCAGGATCGACAGGGGGAGTGAAAAACTGTTTTTT
>NA|TRBJ1-5|NA|TRBV30
CAWSVQGRGQNQPQHF
TGTGCCTGGAGTGTACAGGGCAGGGGCCAAAATCAGCCCCAGCATTTT
>NA|TRBJ2-3|TRBD2|TRBV27
CASSFRLAGGRTDTQYF
TGTGCCAGCAGTTTCCGACTAGCGGGAGGGCGCACAGATACGCAGTATTTT
>NA|TRBJ2-5|NA|TRBV5-8
CATGLKETQYF
TGTGCCACCGGACTTAAAGAGACCCAGTACTTC
>NA|TRBJ2-5|TRBD1|TRBV19
CASSRGQQETQYF
TGTGCCAGTAGTAGGGGACAGCAAGAGACCCAGTACTTC
>NA|TRBJ2-5|TRBD2|TRBV10-3
CAIMRGLGGVGETQYF
TGTGCCATCATGAGAGGCTTGGGGGGGGTAGGAGAGACCCAGTACTTC
>once|TRBJ2-7|NA|TRBV7-2
CASSLRVSGLSSYEQYF
TGTGCCAGCAGCTTGAGAGTAAGCGGGTTGAGCTCCTACGAGCAGTACTTC
>NA|TRBJ1-1|TRBD1|TRBV3-1/TRBV3-2
CASSPTGDTEAFF
TGTGCCAGCAGCCCGACAGGGGACACTGAAGCTTTCTTT
>NA|TRBJ1-4|TRBD1|TRBV3-1/TRBV3-2
CASSQGTGSGEKLFF
TGTGCCAGCAGCCAAGGGACAGGGTCGGGGGAAAAACTGTTTTTT
>NA|TRBJ2-1|NA|TRBV20-1
CSAEGAGQQFF
TGCAGTGCCGAAGGGGCGGGACAGCAGTTCTTC
>NA|TRBJ1-4|NA|TRBV18
CASSPPGGVREKLFF
TGTGCCAGCTCACCCCCAGGCGGGGTTAGGGAAAAACTGTTTTTT
>NA|TRBJ1-1|NA|TRBV2
CASSGQPNTEAFF
TGTGCCAGCAGTGGACAGCCGAACACTGAAGCTTTCTTT